This TCR beta chain came from a study of human T cells and chemical hapten exposure. Study summary: For the roughly 24-week duration of the study, patients were given weekly doses of diphenylcyclopropenone on the scalp. Enrolled patients were predominantly female and had alopecia areata, totalis or universalis.

Sample time point: patch test 1, 2 weeks after DPC sensitization. As for treatment: therapeutic diphenylcyclopropenone sensitization with weekly scalp DPC. TCRdb re-called the RACE reads through MiXCR, storing one row per CDR3 protein. There are about 81,000 distinct CDR3 sequences in the sample; 6% to 9% occur only once, and under 2% lies in the top ten. Concerning this clonotype itself: Its specificity is unknown. Possible read error: a much larger clone is one base away.

The study, taken as a whole, reports: TCRs at high frequency, those above 1 in 1000, did not change with DPC sensitization. Donor immune responses may differ from healthy people's, since all donors had alopecia.

The V gene's germline CDR1 is SGHRS and CDR2 YFSETQ. The CDR3 loop spans 16 amino acids. The chain is built from TRBV5-1 and TRBJ2-6; D uncertain. This specimen was whole blood, taken in connection with sensitization to the hapten diphenylcyclopropenone (DPC). This clonotype originated in a woman in her twenties or thirties with alopecia areata. Some clones in this sample may be carry-over from other donors' samples. The DNA of the CDR3 is TGCGCCAGCAGCTTGGGCGGCCTCTCTAGGGCCAACGTCCTGACTTTC. Translation gives CASSLGGLSRANVLTF.